The present T cell receptor (beta chain) was sequenced within a study of OX40 agonist ivuxolimab in advanced cancers. A note on the overall study: Ivuxolimab was a fully human IgG2 agonistic monoclonal antibody targeting the costimulatory receptor OX40 (CD134). Intravenous ivuxolimab was administered to patients every 2 weeks at six dose levels: 0.01, 0.1, 0.3, 1.5, 3 and 10 mg/kg. Of the roughly 50 dose-escalation patients, hepatocellular carcinoma was present in about 20, melanoma in around 15, renal cell carcinoma in 9 and head and neck cancer in 9. In the dose-escalation cohort, 70% to 85% of patients were male, and the mean age was approximately 60 years, with a range of about 23 to 85. Patients were allowed to have had prior anti-PD-1, anti-PD-L1 or anti-CTLA-4 therapy, and around 37% of the dose-escalation patients had previously received checkpoint inhibitors. Partial responses occurred in three dose-escalation patients: two with cutaneous melanoma and one with hepatocellular carcinoma. The purpose of peripheral TCRbeta sequencing was to test whether ivuxolimab changed TCR sequence diversity and led to clonal T-cell expansion. The paper reports the monotherapy dose-escalation portion (N of about 52 patients) of the phase I ivuxolimab trial.

About this clone itself: The antigen it binds to is not known. No base quality information exists; no much larger clone differs at one position.

To sequence the TCRbeta CDR3 region, genomic DNA was isolated from the sorted cells. The immunoSEQ Assay was used to sequence the TCRbeta CDR3 regions. TCRdb re-hosts the immuneACCESS table, in-frame sequences only. Its copies lack some clones; in the studies checked, an unresolved V gene accounts for under half of them, and the cause for the rest is not known. The sample table contains 85,000 to 95,000 clones; only one count was recorded for 89% of them. The top ten clonotypes cover under 0.35% of the sample. Study-level results and caveats: On average, CD8+ T cells showed more expanded clones than CD4+ T cells after ivuxolimab. In the 0.1-3.0 mg/kg groups, partial responders were among the patients with the lowest normalized peripheral clonal expansion, particularly in CD8+ T cells. At doses of 0.1 to 3.0 mg/kg, clonal expansion of both CD4+ and CD8+ blood T cells was observed from baseline to week 6. Low levels of normalized T-cell clonal expansion were also seen in some patients who did not respond. Antigen specificity was not determined for the clonally expanded peripheral T cells.

V is trimmed back by 10 bases and J by 0 bases, and the junction contains 10 bases that no gene match accounts for. Inclusive of the bounding cysteine and phenylalanine, the CDR3 is 16 residues long. The only DNA kept is the CDR3, 48 bases in frame from the first base. For CDR1 and CDR2, the germline V gene lists MDHEN and SYDVKM. Patients with autoimmune disease history or receiving systemic immunosuppression were excluded from the trial. Peripheral blood for TCR sequencing was collected from all dose cohorts at baseline, on cycle 4 day 1, and on cycle 7 day 1. Samples came from an open-label, multicenter, first-in-human phase I dose-escalation trial of ivuxolimab. The trial enrolled adults with locally advanced or metastatic head and neck squamous cell, hepatocellular, melanoma or renal cell carcinoma. Before TCR sequencing, CD4+ T cells and CD8+ T cells were sorted from peripheral blood as separate populations.

Sequenced material: CD4+ or CD8+ T cells sorted from blood, taken in a trial of the OX40 agonist ivuxolimab. This TCR was recovered from an adult with an advanced solid tumor such as melanoma, head and neck, liver or kidney cancer. This chain is built from TRBV28 and TRBJ1-5, with 9 bases matching TRBD1. The CDR3 protein is CATWGQGRDSNQPQHF. The bases are TGTGCCACTTGGGGACAGGGCCGGGATAGCAATCAGCCCCAGCATTTT. When the CDR3 is completed using the reference TRBV28 and TRBJ1-5 genes on either side, the full variable domain is DVKVTQSSRYLVKRTGEKVFLECVQDMDHENMFWYRQDPGLGLRLIYFSYDVKMKEKGDIPEGYSVSREKKERFSLILESASTNQTSMYLCATWGQGRDSNQPQHFGDGTRLSIL.